The clone carrying this T cell receptor beta chain was seen ten or more times. Its antigen is undetermined. This specimen comes from a study of T cells in Graves' hyperthyroidism and ophthalmopathy. Findings and caveats of the study: The authors' 13 V-J model separated ophthalmopathy from stable hyperthyroidism.

RNA transcripts gave rise to amplified TCR beta CDR3 regions. When the TCR CDR3 underwent first-round RT-PCR, the HTBI primer set was used. TCRdb processed the multiplex PCR reads anew with MiXCR; each CDR3 protein has one entry. Among 200,000 or so distinct CDR3 sequences listed, 17% were seen once. Hyperthyroidism was newly diagnosed in patients aged 18 to 65 (duration under 2 months). Fresh peripheral blood, 8 to 10 ml, was the source of the PBMCs. V lost 2 bases and J 1 base, leaving 11 bases between the germline ends. Germline-derived CDR1 and CDR2 are GTSNPN and SVGIG (reference sequence). This CDR3 has 15 amino acids.

The chain couples TRBV30 to TRBJ2-2; maybe TRBD2 (5 bases). The TCR sequence derives from a woman aged 45 to 65 with Graves' hyperthyroidism. Specimen: blood. CDR3 nucleotides: TGTGCCTGGAGTCCGAGCGGAAAGAACACCGGGGAGCTGTTTTTT. Translated: CAWSPSGKNTGELFF. Using reference TRBV30 and TRBJ2-2 for the parts outside the CDR3, the full variable domain is SQTIHQWPATLVQPVGSPLSLECTVEGTSNPNLYWYRQAAGRGLQLLFYSVGIGQISSEVPQNLSASRPQDRQFILSSKKLLLSDSGFYLCAWSPSGKNTGELFFGEGSRLTVL.